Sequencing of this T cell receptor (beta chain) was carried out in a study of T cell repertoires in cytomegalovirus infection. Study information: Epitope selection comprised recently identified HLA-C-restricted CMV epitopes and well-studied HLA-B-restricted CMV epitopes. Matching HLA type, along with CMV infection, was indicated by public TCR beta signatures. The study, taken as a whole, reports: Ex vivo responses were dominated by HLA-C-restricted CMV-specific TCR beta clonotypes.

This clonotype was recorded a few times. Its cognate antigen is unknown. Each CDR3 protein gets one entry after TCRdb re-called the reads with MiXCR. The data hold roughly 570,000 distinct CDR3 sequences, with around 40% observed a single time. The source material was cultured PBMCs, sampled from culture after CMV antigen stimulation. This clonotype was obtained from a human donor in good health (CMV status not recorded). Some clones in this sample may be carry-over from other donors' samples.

The CDR3 DNA follows: TGTGCCAGCAGCTTGAGCAGGACAGGAGAGACCCAGTACTTC. Protein product: CASSLSRTGETQYF. This sequence joins TRBV7-6 and TRBJ2-5, with TRBD1 matching 7 bases. Germline lookup yields CDR1 SGHVS and CDR2 FNYEAQ. CDR3 length equals 14 residues. Trimming cost V 3 bases and J 4 bases; bases outside gene matches: 5.